This entry is about one T cell receptor beta chain. This sample stems from a study of blood T cell repertoires in COVID-19. Turning to the study itself: Nucleic acid was either cDNA or gDNA, and it came from T cells, B-cell-depleted T cells, or PBMCs.

The authors' processing: Amplification of reference gene primers was used by the study to estimate nucleated cell counts. Assay: immunoSEQ multiplex PCR; the TCRdb copy retains only in-frame clones and omits some. That table supplies the V and J calls and clone size; D and trimming were determined from the DNA. The sample lists approximately 140,000 clones; roughly 84% were seen once. Germline lookup yields CDR1 KGHSH and CDR2 LQKENI. After removal of 4 bases from V and 3 bases from J, the junction contained 6 bases not matched to a gene. The CDR3 is 14 amino acids. The sequence derives from a man aged 25-45 years with COVID-19, enrolled during active disease. Sequencing was performed on peripheral blood. The chain is built from TRBV18 and TRBJ2-7; TRBD1 matches at 7 bases. CDR3 region: CASSLWDSFYEQYF. The CDR3 nucleotides read TGTGCCAGCTCACTCTGGGACAGCTTCTACGAGCAGTACTTC.